This entry is about one T cell receptor (beta chain). Its cognate antigen is unknown. The CDR3 runs to 15 residues. Deletions cut 5 bases from V and 1 base from J, with 14 bases between. Germline V gene lookup returns CDR1 SGHAT and CDR2 FQNNGV. Sequenced material consisted of expressed TCRB transcripts (all of the isolated RNA was reverse transcribed). There were 3.5 million to 4.5 million reads on average in the naive, central memory and regulatory T cell samples. This table comes from immunoSEQ multiplex PCR, and its TCRdb copy is limited to in-frame clones, with some not included. The sample holds hundreds of thousands of clones, about 14% seen once. The sample belongs to a study of beta chain features in type 1 diabetes. Study summary: In age, gender and cell yields, patients were similar to healthy donors.

General study findings and limits: For Type 1 diabetes patients, all four CD4+ subsets carried TCRB CDR3s that were moderately but significantly shorter.

Cells sorted by CD45RO/CCR7/CD25/CD127/CD95/CD27 comprised CD4+ naive, central memory, regulatory and stem cell-like memory cells. Sequences were obtained from naive CD4+ T cells from blood. The origin of this receptor is a man between 18 and 29 years old with type 1 diabetes. This sequence joins TRBV11-2 and TRBJ1-1, with D uncertain. Here the CDR3 reads CASSTEGWRNTEAFF. The CDR3 DNA follows: TGTGCCAGCAGCACGGAAGGGTGGAGGAACACTGAAGCTTTCTTT.